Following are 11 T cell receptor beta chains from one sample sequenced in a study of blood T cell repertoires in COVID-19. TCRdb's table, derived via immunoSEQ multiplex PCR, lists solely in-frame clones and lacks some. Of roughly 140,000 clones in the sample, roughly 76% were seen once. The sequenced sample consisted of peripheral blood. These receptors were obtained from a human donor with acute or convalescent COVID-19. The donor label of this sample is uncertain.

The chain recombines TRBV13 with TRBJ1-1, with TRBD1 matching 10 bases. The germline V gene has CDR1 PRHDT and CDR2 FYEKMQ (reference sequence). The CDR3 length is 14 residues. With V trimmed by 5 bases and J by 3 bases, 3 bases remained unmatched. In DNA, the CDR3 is TGTGCCAGCAGCCGACAGGGGGCGGACACTGAAGCTTTCTTT. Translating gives CASSRQGADTEAFF.

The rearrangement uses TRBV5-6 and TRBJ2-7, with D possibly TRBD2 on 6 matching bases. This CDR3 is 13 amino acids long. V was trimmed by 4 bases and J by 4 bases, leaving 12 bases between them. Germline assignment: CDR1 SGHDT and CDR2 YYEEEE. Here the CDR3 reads CASSGGTDYEQYV. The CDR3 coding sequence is TGTGCCAGCAGCGGGGGGACGGATTACGAGCAGTACGTC.

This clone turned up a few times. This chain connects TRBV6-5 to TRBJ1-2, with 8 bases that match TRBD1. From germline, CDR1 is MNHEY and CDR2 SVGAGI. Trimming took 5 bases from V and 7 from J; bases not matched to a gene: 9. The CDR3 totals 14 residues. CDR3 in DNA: TGTGCCAGCAGTACCGGACAGGGAGGTTTTGGCTACACCTTC. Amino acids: CASSTGQGGFGYTF.

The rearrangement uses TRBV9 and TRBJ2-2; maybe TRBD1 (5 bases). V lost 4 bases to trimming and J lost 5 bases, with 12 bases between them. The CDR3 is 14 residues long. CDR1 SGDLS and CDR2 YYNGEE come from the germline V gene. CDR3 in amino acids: CASSFRPGTGELFF. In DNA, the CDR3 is TGTGCCAGCAGCTTTCGCCCAGGGACCGGGGAGCTGTTTTTT.

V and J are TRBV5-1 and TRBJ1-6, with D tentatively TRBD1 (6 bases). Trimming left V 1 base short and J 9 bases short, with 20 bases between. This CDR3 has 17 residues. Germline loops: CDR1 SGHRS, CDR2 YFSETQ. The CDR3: CASSLLRGGSVGSPLHF. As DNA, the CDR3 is TGCGCCAGCAGCTTGCTCAGGGGCGGCTCTGTAGGTTCACCCCTCCACTTT.

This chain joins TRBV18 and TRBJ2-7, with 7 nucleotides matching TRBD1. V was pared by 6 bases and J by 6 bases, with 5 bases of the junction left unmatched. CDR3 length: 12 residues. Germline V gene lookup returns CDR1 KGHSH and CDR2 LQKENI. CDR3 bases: TGTGCCAGCTCCCCGACAGGGACCGAGCAGTACGTC. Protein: CASSPTGTEQYV.

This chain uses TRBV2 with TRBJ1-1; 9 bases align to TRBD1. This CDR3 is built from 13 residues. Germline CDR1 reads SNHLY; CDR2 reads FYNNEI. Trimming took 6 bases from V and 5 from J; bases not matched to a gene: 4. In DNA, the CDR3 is TGTGCCAGCAGGGGACAGGGCTGGACTGAAGCTTTCTTT. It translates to CASRGQGWTEAFF.

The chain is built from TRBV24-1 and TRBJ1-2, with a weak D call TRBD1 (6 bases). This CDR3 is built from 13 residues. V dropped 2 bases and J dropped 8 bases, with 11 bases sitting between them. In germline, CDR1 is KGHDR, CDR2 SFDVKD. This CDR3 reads CATSDWAGAGYTF. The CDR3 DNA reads TGTGCCACCAGTGATTGGGCAGGGGCCGGCTACACCTTC.

CDR3 region: CATSDTGGGNEKLFF. The CDR3 DNA follows: TGTGCCACCAGTGATACAGGGGGCGGTAATGAAAAACTGTTTTTT. The chain combines TRBV24-1 with TRBJ1-4, with 9 bases aligning to TRBD1. With 3 bases clipped from V and 4 bases from J, the junction kept 2 bases outside the gene matches. The CDR3 length is 15 residues. Germline-derived CDR1 and CDR2 are KGHDR and SFDVKD.

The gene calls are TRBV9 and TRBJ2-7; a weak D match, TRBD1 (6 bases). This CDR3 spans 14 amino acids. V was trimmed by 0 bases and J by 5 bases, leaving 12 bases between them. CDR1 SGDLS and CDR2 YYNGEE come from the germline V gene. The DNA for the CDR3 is TGTGCCAGCAGCGTAGAAACAGGGCCCCACGAGCAGTACTTC. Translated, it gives CASSVETGPHEQYF.

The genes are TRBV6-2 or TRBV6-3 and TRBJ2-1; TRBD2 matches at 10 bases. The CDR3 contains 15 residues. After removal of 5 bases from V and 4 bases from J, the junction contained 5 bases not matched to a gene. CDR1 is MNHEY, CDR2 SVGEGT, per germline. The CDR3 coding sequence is TGTGCCAGCAGTCAGGGACTAGCGCCTTACAATGAGCAGTTCTTC. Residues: CASSQGLAPYNEQFF.